Below are 3 T cell receptor beta chains sequenced from a single sample in a study of cytomegalovirus exposure and HLA in healthy donors. The PCR made use of 60 Vbeta and 13 Jbeta primers. Assay used: immunoSEQ multiplex PCR; TCRdb lists only in-frame clones, some missing. The sample yields around 140,000 clones, around four fifths seen once. The material sequenced was PBMCs. The receptors come from a woman between 40 and 55 years old in good health and CMV-seronegative.

This clone came up a few times. The chain links TRBV2 to TRBJ2-1; 11 nucleotides line up with TRBD2. This CDR3 is 17 amino acids long. The V gene end was trimmed by 6 bases and the J gene end by 7 bases; junction bases not matched to a gene: 14. Germline values: CDR1 SNHLY, CDR2 FYNNEI. CDR3 loop: CASSYRLAGLEPNEQFF. The CDR3 bases are TGTGCCAGCAGCTATAGACTAGCGGGGTTAGAGCCGAATGAGCAGTTCTTC.

The chain is built from TRBV4-1 and TRBJ1-1; TRBD1 matches at 7 bases. After removal of 2 bases from V and 2 bases from J, the junction contained 5 bases not matched to a gene. The CDR3 length is 15 residues. Germline CDR1 MGHRA, CDR2 YSYEKL. The DNA of the CDR3 is TGCGCCAGCAGCCAACGAACAGGGGATAACACTGAAGCTTTCTTT. Residues: CASSQRTGDNTEAFF.

The chain has TRBV6-1 and TRBJ1-5; D uncertain. Trimming removed 6 bases at V and 3 bases at J, with 15 bases between. CDR3 length equals 15 residues. The germline gives CDR1 MNHNS, CDR2 SASEGT. The CDR3 reads CASRGLVGNNQPQHF. The CDR3 nucleotides are TGTGCCAGCAGAGGACTTGTTGGGAACAATCAGCCCCAGCATTTT.